This TCR beta chain was profiled in a study of cytomegalovirus exposure and HLA in healthy donors (dated by TCRdb to between 2016 and 2019). Describing the broader study: An earlier analysis of about 560 of the donors reported 250 to 350 Gb of sequence data and 117 million unique TCR beta sequences obtained from about 170 million T cells. Roughly 300 gigabases of sequencing data and about 92 million unique TCR sequences made up an early release that covered over 550 HLA-typed donors. The genetic ancestry cluster associated with self-reported Caucasian donors included 81% of the roughly 390 genotyped donors. The study aimed to test whether cataloging public T cell receptors could reveal signatures of past pathogen exposure. The study profiled the T cell repertoires of more than 500 subjects by immunosequencing and related them to cytomegalovirus serostatus. In addition to the first cohort of several hundred subjects, a separate validation cohort of around 110 different subjects was used. The study combined high-throughput TCR immunosequencing, statistical association of individual TCRs with disease status, and machine learning to predict cytomegalovirus infection status. A later analysis re-analyzed previously published TCR beta repertoires from several hundred donors and added high-resolution HLA genotyping to study TCR occurrence patterns. Rather than drawing on any new phenotypic data, the later analysis identified candidate immune exposures from TCR beta sequences and the way those sequences occurred across donors. An earlier analysis of several hundred of the donors used high-throughput TCR beta sequencing to judge whether each TCR beta V gene segment behaved as functional or pseudogenic. Alongside the repertoire data, information on donor age, sex, ethnicity and CMV serostatus was compiled. A later genetic analysis used genome-wide SNP genotypes for about three fifths of the roughly 700 donors, treating that subset as a discovery cohort. All discovery cohort repertoires had been generated on a single sequencing platform. Both class I and class II loci were covered by HLA typing, at four-digit resolution. Typing coverage differed by locus: A, B, C, DRB1 and DQB1 were typed in roughly 629-630 donors, DQA1 in about 510, DPA1 in 606, and DPB1 in just under 490. Five DR-DQ haplotypes were treated as single units for association and clustering because of strong linkage in the cohort. Across around 400 genotyped donors of the cohort, an average of approximately 240,000 unique TCR beta nucleotide sequences per donor were sequenced, and approximately 17% of those sequences were non-productive.

In total, over 600 healthy bone marrow donors made up the cohort. All cohort members were sampled while nominally healthy, although unrecorded immune exposures were likely present. The donor was CMV seropositive and was included in the group of some 290 seropositive cohort members. A peripheral blood sample was collected from each donor, and TCR beta sequencing was performed on peripheral blood mononuclear cells. The Qiagen DNeasy Blood Extraction Kit was used to extract genomic DNA from the blood cell samples. The CDR3 runs 13 amino acids, cysteine and phenylalanine included. Of the read, only the CDR3 DNA is kept; its 39 bases are in frame from base 1. The germline V gene (reference sequence) provides CDR1 LNHDA and CDR2 SQIVND. The library was generated by the immunoSEQ multiplex PCR assay. For the multiplex PCR, a mixture combining 60 forward primers for TCR Vbeta segments and 13 reverse primers for TCR Jbeta segments was used. The CDR3 region of rearranged TCR beta genes was amplified from genomic DNA by a multiplex PCR assay. The amplified TCR beta libraries were sequenced on the Illumina HiSeq System as 87-base-pair reads. The original pipeline was this. Across the 500 to 750 repertoires, a later analysis counted roughly 77 million unique TCR beta chains, around 11 million of which were shared by at least two donors. A nearest-neighbor algorithm error-corrected the raw reads and collapsed the reads into unique sequences, merging closely related sequences to remove PCR and sequencing errors. Alignment of CDR3 sequences to IMGT reference sequences was used to assign V, D and J gene segments. Each retained sequence needed at least a six-nucleotide match to both a V gene segment and a J gene segment. Rearrangements were called productive when the CDR3 lacked stop codons and stayed in frame with V and J; all others were non-productive. Following IMGT convention, CDR3 was defined as the stretch from the second conserved V-encoded cysteine to the conserved J-encoded phenylalanine. The earlier analysis of 450 to 750 of the donors excluded any sequence lacking an unambiguous match to a single V gene segment. In an earlier analysis of approximately 590 of the donors, V segments were called functional above 56.7% productive rearrangements and were called segregating when the between-donor standard deviation exceeded 5%. A statistical classification framework was built to diagnose cytomegalovirus status from the catalog of TCR beta chain sequences. V and J gene assignment, in a later analysis, came from comparing TCR nucleotide sequences with IMGT/GENE-DB human TR gene sequences. The TCRdist pipeline was used in a later analysis to assign CDR3 sequences and most-parsimonious VDJ recombination scenarios. In a later analysis, each TCR beta chain was defined by its CDR3 amino acid sequence together with its V-gene family, and reads without a unique V-gene family were excluded. To address suspected cross-contamination and a sequencing artifact, a later analysis removed a few hundred highly shared, low-generation-probability nucleotide sequences. A later analysis calculated a clonal expansion index for each public chain from normalized within-repertoire ranks of inferred template counts. Generation probabilities in a later analysis came from a VDJ recombination model fitted to out-of-frame rearrangements, and those results were checked against IGoR. In a later analysis, TCR-TCR, TCR-HLA and TCR-CMV co-occurrence was scored with hypergeometric tests, and a repertoire-size bias correction was applied to TCR pairs. False discovery rates were estimated in a later analysis by permuting HLA or CMV assignments 20 times. In a later analysis, co-occurring TCRs were grouped using DBSCAN, and TCRdist sequence similarity was added for clustering within HLA-allele-positive subsets. For co-occurrence clustering, repertoires with fewer than 30,000 or more than 120,000 public chains were excluded, along with roughly 5 repertoires with anomalous nucleotide sharing. TCRdb retrieved this table from immuneACCESS and kept in-frame rearrangements only. Not all clones are present; in checked studies, unresolved V genes account for under half, and no reason is known for the remainder. That table is the source of V, J and clone size, and D and trimming were worked out from the DNA. In all, the sample holds about 85,000 clones, and approximately 80% of those were seen once. The top ten hold about 23% of the sample.

This clone occurred a few times. Which antigen it targets is not known. The junction departs from the called germline gene at one end, perhaps through a read error. Broad study findings and their caveats: A further reported finding was that TCR beta sequences accurately predicted the HLA-A and HLA-B alleles for most subjects in the first cohort. Immune exposure information for the cohort was limited to CMV serostatus. Correlated functional status among segregating V segments might be attributable to linkage disequilibrium, but an unknown experimental factor could not be ruled out. The earlier analysis of approximately 560 of the donors excluded some 15 rarely observed V segments, including chromosome 9 orphons, because counts were too low. In a later analysis, the rate of TCR association differed among HLA loci, with DRB1 alleles having the most associated TCRs and HLA-C alleles having the fewest. Most TCR sequences were seen in very few donors, while some public TCRs were found in many individuals. When HLA alleles, especially DR and DQ, strongly co-occurred, TCR associations were difficult to assign to individual alleles. HLA typing was unavailable for some donors at each locus, so association tests used only the typed subset. A later analysis found that most CMV-associated TCR beta chains appeared HLA-restricted, with HLA associations seemingly driven largely by CMV exposure. A cluster of highly shared sequence variants was judged likely to represent a technical artifact of the sequencing pipeline. A total of fewer than 200 TCR beta chains were listed by the study as associated with cytomegalovirus. The classifier was reported to diagnose cytomegalovirus status with high specificity and sensitivity in both the original cohort and the validation cohort. According to the authors, the approach could potentially be generalized to other disease states and immunological phenotypes. In vitro tests confirmed that three of the cytomegalovirus-associated TCR beta chains recognize cytomegalovirus antigens. In this cohort, only TCR beta chains were sequenced, and detectable features were limited by the absence of alpha or paired-chain data. In a later genetic analysis, fewer N-insertions in productive TCRs were reported among donors in an Asian-associated ancestry cluster than the approximately 670-donor mean. V-gene and J-gene trimming of TCR beta chains was associated with a missense DCLRE1C variant in a later genetic analysis, and the association was replicated in an independent cohort. Compared with equally common non-associated chains, HLA-associated TCR beta chains in a later analysis were more clonally expanded and had lower generation probabilities. In a later analysis, several top co-occurrence clusters were reported to appear linked to parvovirus B19, influenza, CMV and Epstein-Barr virus. Because the 87-base-pair reads could not distinguish some IMGT-functional V segments, including TRBV6-2 and TRBV6-3, those segments were excluded. In a later analysis, about 16,000 TCR beta sequences were associated with specific HLA alleles at a false discovery rate of 0.05. Broadly in line with IMGT annotations, most TCR beta V segments showed up in productive rearrangements about 87% or about 30% of the time in an earlier analysis of around 600 of the donors. The presence/absence analyses assumed that sequencing depth was roughly uniform across donors, and that assumption may not be true.

The chain uses TRBV19 and TRBJ2-1; TRBD2 might be the D gene, on 6 matching bases. Sequencing used PBMCs. This TCR was sampled from a woman aged 45-60 years in good health and CMV-seropositive. The bases are TGTGCCAGTAGTTGGGACTCCCACAATGAGCAGTTCTTC. This encodes CASSWDSHNEQFF. Full variable domain (CDR3 extended with the reference TRBV19 and TRBJ2-1 proteins): DGGITQSPKYLFRKEGQNVTLSCEQNLNHDAMYWYRQDPGQGLRLIYYSQIVNDFQKGDIAEGYSVSREKKESFPLTVTSAQKNPTAFYLCASSWDSHNEQFFGPGTRLTVL.